Listed below are T cell receptor beta chains from one sample, sequenced in a study of T-cell memory formation after mild COVID-19. MiXCR, applied by TCRdb to the 5' RACE reads, yields one record per CDR3 protein. The sample has roughly 500,000 distinct CDR3 sequences, roughly 22% seen once. The sequenced sample was PBMCs or a T cell subset sorted from them (not recorded which). The receptors were sampled from an adult woman who had mild COVID-19 (a few samples of this study predate the infection). Cell type and time point are not known. The conserved cysteine and the conserved F or W are not part of the CDR3 here. Clone size is stated in some rows and not others, as once, few, many or a class when expanded.

TRBJ1-4 few TRBV4-3 ASSQASQGGITNEKLF
TRBJ2-7 . TRBV7-7 ASSLAQGTYEQY
TRBJ2-1 . TRBV12-5 GETGTSGTYNEQF
TRBJ2-7 few TRBV12-3/TRBV12-4 ASSIGVPRSEQY
TRBJ2-5 . TRBV2 ASSGGNSFFQETQY
TRBJ2-3 many TRBV6-5 ASSSQGDTQY
TRBJ1-5 . TRBV20-1 SAGFGQVTNQPQH
TRBJ2-7 . TRBV20-1 SAHLGLAGAYGDSYEQY
TRBJ1-2 few TRBV25-1 ASSFQGGYT
TRBJ2-5 few TRBV5-6 ASSLRSSNQETQY
TRBJ2-1 . TRBV29-1 SVAGTSGMYEQF
TRBJ1-5 . TRBV5-1 ASDWDPEHQPQH
TRBJ1-2 . TRBV29-1 SVPGQGVHGYT
TRBJ1-3 . TRBV12-3/TRBV12-4 ASSFIWTSGNTIY
TRBJ2-1 . TRBV19 ASSPGGDYNEQF
TRBJ1-1 few TRBV11-3 ASSFEGIQNTEAF
TRBJ2-2 . TRBV29-1 SVRDGGTGELF
TRBJ2-1 . TRBV27 ASRSWDRDNEQF
TRBJ2-7 . TRBV18 ASSRQTSYEQY
TRBJ1-2 once TRBV15 ATKGQLNYGYT
TRBJ2-1 . TRBV7-9 ASSSAVDEQF
TRBJ1-2 . TRBV7-9 ASSLDPASGGYT
TRBJ1-6 . TRBV7-9 ASSLEGQGKVVSPLH
TRBJ2-7 few TRBV4-2 ASSHLAGGGNEQY
TRBJ2-1 . TRBV3-1 ASSQDTGGYNEQF
TRBJ2-5 many TRBV5-1 ASSRRTVDSGTQY
TRBJ2-7 . TRBV5-1 ASSLEPSGGAIHEQY
TRBJ2-7 . TRBV5-1 ASSFLAGGVDEQY
TRBJ2-6 . TRBV19 ASKAGSGRYNSGANVLT
TRBJ1-4 . TRBV9 ASSADSGGLF
TRBJ2-2 . TRBV4-1 ASSTPTGRDRELF
TRBJ1-1 . TRBV5-1 ASSWDTGEVGATEAF
TRBJ2-7 few TRBV7-9 ASSFLAGDGEQY
TRBJ2-5 . TRBV11-3 ASSQAGEYQETQY
TRBJ2-7 few TRBV6-2/TRBV6-3 ASRERGGSYEQY
TRBJ1-4 . TRBV2 ASSGMNRGLGEKLF
TRBJ2-7 . TRBV4-1 ASSPVAGLYEQY